The rows below give T cell receptor beta chains drawn from one sample of a study of early T cells in non-severe SARS-CoV-2 infection. TCRdb reprocessed the 5' RACE reads with MiXCR, giving one entry per CDR3 protein. The sample has 40,000 to 45,000 distinct CDR3 sequences, about a tenth seen once. The material sequenced was whole blood. The receptor set was obtained from an adult who was a healthcare worker with PCR-confirmed SARS-CoV-2 infection or an uninfected control (not recorded which). The CDR3 runs from the conserved cysteine through the conserved F or W. D genes are given only for firm matches. Size values are once, few and many counts, or a class for expanded clones, and some rows have none.

CDR3 protein,CDR3 DNA,clone size,J gene,V gene,D gene
CASSGGGISYNEQFF,TGTGCCAGCAGCGGGGGAGGAATTTCCTACAATGAGCAGTTCTTC,many,TRBJ2-1,TRBV13,NA
CASSQRTGDSPLHF,TGTGCCAGCTCCCAAAGGACAGGAGATTCACCCCTCCACTTT,many,TRBJ1-6,TRBV18,TRBD1
CASSLFFSSGEQFF,TGTGCCAGCAGCTTATTCTTCAGTTCGGGAGAGCAGTTCTTC,few,TRBJ2-1,TRBV7-3,NA
CSARESPGTEAFF,TGCAGTGCCCGGGAGAGCCCGGGCACTGAAGCTTTCTTT,many,TRBJ1-1,TRBV20-1,NA
CASSATGELFF,TGTGCCAGCAGCGCCACCGGGGAGCTGTTTTTT,NA,TRBJ2-2,TRBV9,NA
CASSRANTEAFF,TGTGCCAGCAGCCGGGCCAACACTGAAGCTTTCTTT,few,TRBJ1-1,TRBV3-1,NA
CASSFSGSSYNEQFF,TGTGCCAGCAGCTTTAGCGGGAGCTCCTACAATGAGCAGTTCTTC,few,TRBJ2-1,TRBV11-2,TRBD2
CASSLGRDEQFF,TGTGCCAGCAGCTTGGGCAGAGATGAGCAGTTCTTC,many,TRBJ2-1,TRBV7-3,NA
CASSQGLTGELFF,TGTGCCAGCAGCCAAGGCTTAACCGGGGAGCTGTTTTTT,many,TRBJ2-2,TRBV3-1,NA
CASSLAGETKVNEQFF,TGTGCCAGCAGCTTAGCGGGGGAAACCAAAGTCAATGAGCAGTTCTTC,few,TRBJ2-1,TRBV7-3,TRBD2
CASSPSGGPDTQYF,TGTGCCAGCAGCCCGAGCGGGGGACCAGATACGCAGTATTTT,few,TRBJ2-3,TRBV3-1,TRBD2
CASSHTVNYGYTF,TGTGCCAGCAGCCATACGGTTAACTATGGCTACACCTTC,NA,TRBJ1-2,TRBV3-1,NA
CASSPGGVDYEQYF,TGTGCCAGCAGCCCAGGGGGGGTTGACTACGAGCAGTACTTC,NA,TRBJ2-7,TRBV9,NA
CASSEPGSYNSPLHF,TGTGCCAGCAGTGAACCCGGGTCCTATAATTCACCCCTCCACTTT,few,TRBJ1-6,TRBV25-1,NA
CASSLAVTGGTEAFF,TGTGCCAGCAGTTTAGCGGTGACAGGGGGAACTGAAGCTTTCTTT,medium-sized,TRBJ1-1,TRBV12-3/TRBV12-4,TRBD1
CASSSIATGELFF,TGTGCCAGCAGCTCCATAGCAACCGGGGAGCTGTTTTTT,NA,TRBJ2-2,TRBV7-3,NA
CASSIVASNQPQHF,TGTGCCAGTAGTATTGTAGCTAGCAATCAGCCCCAGCATTTT,NA,TRBJ1-5,TRBV19,NA
CASSGKGGGYGYTF,TGTGCCAGCAGTGGGAAAGGGGGTGGATATGGCTACACCTTC,many,TRBJ1-2,TRBV25-1,NA
CASSPGLAEPETQYF,TGTGCCAGCAGCCCGGGACTAGCGGAGCCAGAGACCCAGTACTTC,NA,TRBJ2-5,TRBV7-3,TRBD2
CASSEWGGPYEQYF,TGTGCCAGCAGCGAGTGGGGGGGTCCCTACGAGCAGTACTTC,NA,TRBJ2-7,TRBV9,TRBD2
CAIMAAAGTPEAFF,TGTGCCATCATGGCCGCGGCCGGGACGCCTGAAGCTTTCTTT,NA,TRBJ1-1,TRBV10-3,NA
CASSSARGSYNEQFF,TGTGCCAGCAGTTCCGCCCGGGGCTCCTACAATGAGCAGTTCTTC,many,TRBJ2-1,TRBV12-3/TRBV12-4,NA
CASSPTGQAYGYTF,TGTGCCAGCAGCCCCACTGGACAGGCCTATGGCTACACCTTC,NA,TRBJ1-2,TRBV11-2,TRBD1
CASSFGLGTGSEKLFF,TGTGCCAGCAGTTTCGGGCTCGGGACAGGGAGTGAAAAACTGTTTTTT,few,TRBJ1-4,TRBV12-3/TRBV12-4,TRBD1
CASSYSGSSGANVLTF,TGTGCCAGCAGTTACTCTGGCAGCTCTGGGGCCAACGTCCTGACTTTC,many,TRBJ2-6,TRBV6-2/TRBV6-3,NA
CASSAPGGLYNEQFF,TGTGCCAGCTCAGCCCCCGGGGGCTTATACAATGAGCAGTTCTTC,NA,TRBJ2-1,TRBV18,NA
CASRGQETQYF,TGTGCCAGCAGGGGGCAAGAGACCCAGTACTTC,many,TRBJ2-5,TRBV11-2,NA
CASTPTTTVRYGYTF,TGTGCCAGCACCCCGACGACGACGGTCCGCTATGGCTACACCTTC,few,TRBJ1-2,TRBV6-2/TRBV6-3,NA
CASSTRQGAVNYGYTF,TGTGCCAGTAGTACCCGACAGGGGGCGGTTAACTATGGCTACACCTTC,few,TRBJ1-2,TRBV19,TRBD1
CAWSWGGPYNEQFF,TGTGCCTGGAGTTGGGGGGGCCCTTACAATGAGCAGTTCTTC,few,TRBJ2-1,TRBV30,NA
CSVAANYGYTF,TGCAGCGTTGCAGCTAACTATGGCTACACCTTC,many,TRBJ1-2,TRBV29-1,NA
CSVRGGARFRDTEAFF,TGCAGCGTCCGAGGGGGCGCGAGGTTCCGGGACACTGAAGCTTTCTTT,NA,TRBJ1-1,TRBV29-1,TRBD1
CSAGDGGPYEQYF,TGCAGTGCCGGGGACGGCGGACCCTACGAGCAGTACTTC,few,TRBJ2-7,TRBV20-1,NA
CASRFGGAGSGANVLTF,TGTGCCAGCCGGTTCGGGGGGGCCGGCTCTGGGGCCAACGTCCTGACTTTC,many,TRBJ2-6,TRBV12-3/TRBV12-4,TRBD2
CASSPRQGDKLFF,TGCGCCAGCAGCCCGAGACAGGGGGATAAACTGTTTTTT,NA,TRBJ1-4,TRBV4-3,TRBD1
CASSQDRDNSPLHF,TGCGCCAGCAGCCAAGACAGGGATAATTCACCCCTCCACTTT,NA,TRBJ1-6,TRBV4-3,NA
CASSPPGALNTEAFF,TGTGCCAGCAGTCCTCCCGGGGCCCTGAACACTGAAGCTTTCTTT,many,TRBJ1-1,TRBV2,NA
CSAPTGVEAFF,TGCAGCGCCCCGACAGGGGTGGAAGCTTTCTTT,many,TRBJ1-1,TRBV29-1,TRBD1
CASSPHGPRSSYNSPLHF,TGTGCCAGCAGCCCCCACGGCCCCCGAAGCTCCTATAATTCACCCCTCCACTTT,many,TRBJ1-6,TRBV7-2,NA
CASSFGPRTDTQYF,TGTGCCAGCAGCTTTGGTCCCCGAACAGATACGCAGTATTTT,NA,TRBJ2-3,TRBV7-8,NA
CASSLGQEGNTIYF,TGTGCCAGCAGCCTTGGACAGGAGGGAAACACCATATATTTT,many,TRBJ1-3,TRBV7-3,TRBD1
CSVYPGATQYF,TGCAGCGTCTATCCCGGGGCGACCCAGTACTTC,many,TRBJ2-5,TRBV29-1,NA
CASSFGGQGGEAFF,TGTGCCAGCAGCTTCGGGGGACAGGGTGGTGAAGCTTTCTTT,many,TRBJ1-1,TRBV7-2,TRBD1
CSVEDPINSAEKLFF,TGCAGCGTTGAGGACCCGATTAACAGTGCCGAAAAACTGTTTTTT,NA,TRBJ1-4,TRBV29-1,NA
CASSQVAGRTPLHF,TGTGCCAGCAGCCAAGTGGCAGGGAGGACACCCCTCCACTTT,few,TRBJ1-6,TRBV4-2,NA
CATATRDKITDTQYF,TGTGCCACCGCCACACGGGACAAGATCACAGATACGCAGTATTTT,NA,TRBJ2-3,TRBV24-1,NA
CASSPRSQGALTYEQYF,TGTGCCAGCAGCCCACGGTCGCAGGGGGCACTAACCTACGAGCAGTACTTC,NA,TRBJ2-7,TRBV7-9,TRBD1
CASSKRGGGPDTQYF,TGTGCCAGCAGTAAACGGGGGGGCGGGCCAGATACGCAGTATTTT,many,TRBJ2-3,TRBV27,TRBD2
CAISDIGIETQYF,TGTGCCATCAGTGACATTGGGATAGAGACCCAGTACTTC,many,TRBJ2-5,TRBV10-3,NA
CASSVGAGAHTDTQYF,TGTGCCAGCAGCGTAGGGGCGGGGGCTCACACAGATACGCAGTATTTT,many,TRBJ2-3,TRBV9,NA
CASSQTRVNTEAFF,TGCGCCAGCAGCCAAACCCGGGTGAACACTGAAGCTTTCTTT,NA,TRBJ1-1,TRBV4-1,NA
CASSLNLEQFF,TGTGCCAGCAGCCTCAATCTTGAGCAGTTCTTC,many,TRBJ2-1,TRBV9,NA
CASNRPGVTDTQYF,TGTGCCAGCAATCGGCCGGGGGTCACAGATACGCAGTATTTT,many,TRBJ2-3,TRBV28,NA
CASSRGQDEKLFF,TGTGCCAGCTCACGGGGACAGGACGAAAAACTGTTTTTT,many,TRBJ1-4,TRBV18,TRBD1